Detailed here is one T cell receptor (beta chain). The antigen is undetermined. The CDR3 spans 16 residues. Trimming at V came to 4 bases and at J to 0 bases, leaving 0 bases not matched to a gene. The germline CDR1 and CDR2 sequences are SGHRS and YFSETQ. These data are taken from a study of CD4 T cells in relation to SARS-CoV-2 and coronaviruses. As for the study in general: TCR beta CDR3s were sequenced after roughly 10-day antigen culture of PBMCs.

The study, taken as a whole, reports: In around 60% of donors, memory CD4+ clonotypes crossrecognized SARS-CoV-2 and at least one common cold coronavirus spike. Crossreactive clones expanded significantly less to SARS-CoV-2 than monoreactive clones.

Repertoires were generated with immunoSEQ multiplex PCR, while TCRdb's copy carries only in-frame clones and drops some. Among approximately 27,000 clones, about 81% were seen once, and the ten largest hold around 13%. Before the COVID-19 pandemic, during about 2011-2019, CD4+ T cells were taken from unexposed donors. CD4+ T cells were isolated from the cells after more than nine days of culture. Testing used SARS-CoV-2 S/N and four cold-coronavirus spikes on unexposed-donor CD4+ T cells, cells permitting. Sequenced material: CD4+ T cells from PBMCs, cultured in vitro. The rearrangement links TRBV5-1 to TRBJ2-6, with 11 bases matching TRBD1. The TCR comes from a human donor in good health. The CDR3 coding sequence is TGCGCCAGCAGCGGGACAGGGGGCTCTGGGGCCAACGTCCTGACTTTC. Its protein is CASSGTGGSGANVLTF.